The source of this T cell receptor (beta chain) is a study of cytomegalovirus exposure and HLA in healthy donors. Findings of the study overall: In vitro confirmation showed three CMV-associated chains to be CMV antigen specific. Using the classifier, cytomegalovirus status was reportedly diagnosed with high specificity and sensitivity. Associated with cytomegalovirus, according to the listing, were 150 to 200 TCR beta chains.

V shed 3 bases and J shed 4 bases, with 9 bases lying between them. Germline V gene lookup returns CDR1 KGHSH and CDR2 LQKENI. The CDR3 covers 14 residues. Clones were sequenced by immunoSEQ multiplex PCR, and TCRdb holds only the in-frame ones, with some missing. The data hold about 95,000 clones, with 75% to 90% observed a single time. The donors were members of the approximately 120-subject validation cohort (separate from the roughly 700-subject first cohort). A word on this clone: As yet, its antigen is unknown.

This sequence was found in a man aged 18-30 years in good health and CMV-seropositive. This chain uses TRBV18 with TRBJ1-4; D gene unclear. Sequenced: PBMCs. The CDR3 protein is CASSPSQVNEKLFF. CDR3 DNA: TGTGCCAGCTCACCTTCTCAGGTTAATGAAAAACTGTTTTTT.